This TCR beta chain comes out of a study of cytomegalovirus exposure and HLA in healthy donors. At the level of the study: In a later analysis, the 120 or so validation repertoires were reported to have used the same platform as the 600 to 800 first-cohort repertoires.

The study, taken as a whole, reports: The listing of approximately 160 TCR beta chains classed them as cytomegalovirus-associated. Most observed TCR sequences were rare, whereas some public TCRs were detected in many donors.

Comments on this clone: What it binds is unknown.

The CDR3 runs to 11 residues. Trimming pared 2 bases from V and 10 bases from J, leaving 5 bases between. The germline V gene has CDR1 MDHEN and CDR2 SYDVKM. Generated by immunoSEQ multiplex PCR, the TCRdb table keeps only in-frame clones and is missing some. The repertoire includes about 360,000 clones, 80% to 90% of them detected once, and over 0.75% sits in the top ten. This chain connects TRBV28 to TRBJ1-4; D remains ambiguous. Source material: PBMCs. This receptor was taken from a woman younger than 30 in good health and CMV-seronegative. CDR3 region: CASSLEGKLFF. Written as DNA, the CDR3 is TGTGCCAGCAGTTTAGAGGGAAAACTGTTTTTT. Supplemented by reference TRBV28 and TRBJ1-4, the full variable domain reads DVKVTQSSRYLVKRTGEKVFLECVQDMDHENMFWYRQDPGLGLRLIYFSYDVKMKEKGDIPEGYSVSREKKERFSLILESASTNQTSMYLCASSLEGKLFFGSGTQLSVL.